The text below deals with one T cell receptor (beta chain). CDR1 and CDR2 from the germline V gene are MNHNY and SVGAGI (reference sequence). The V and J ends lost 6 bases and 5 bases respectively, with 5 bases between them. CDR3 size: 11 residues. Individual cDNA molecules were tagged with unique molecular identifiers, the study reported. TCRdb reprocessed the 5' RACE reads via MiXCR and lists one record per CDR3 protein. Of 70,000 to 80,000 distinct CDR3 sequences listed, around 12% are singletons. The data originate from a study of early T cells in non-severe SARS-CoV-2 infection. Study-level information: Bulk RNA from unsorted whole blood was sequenced; chains were unpaired.

This clonotype originated in an adult who was a healthcare worker with PCR-confirmed SARS-CoV-2 infection or an uninfected control (not recorded which). This sequence joins TRBV6-6 and TRBJ2-1; D call uncertain. The sequencing used whole blood, collected at baseline. CDR3 in amino acids: CASSPNNEQFF. Here the CDR3 DNA reads TGTGCCAGCAGCCCCAACAATGAGCAGTTCTTC.